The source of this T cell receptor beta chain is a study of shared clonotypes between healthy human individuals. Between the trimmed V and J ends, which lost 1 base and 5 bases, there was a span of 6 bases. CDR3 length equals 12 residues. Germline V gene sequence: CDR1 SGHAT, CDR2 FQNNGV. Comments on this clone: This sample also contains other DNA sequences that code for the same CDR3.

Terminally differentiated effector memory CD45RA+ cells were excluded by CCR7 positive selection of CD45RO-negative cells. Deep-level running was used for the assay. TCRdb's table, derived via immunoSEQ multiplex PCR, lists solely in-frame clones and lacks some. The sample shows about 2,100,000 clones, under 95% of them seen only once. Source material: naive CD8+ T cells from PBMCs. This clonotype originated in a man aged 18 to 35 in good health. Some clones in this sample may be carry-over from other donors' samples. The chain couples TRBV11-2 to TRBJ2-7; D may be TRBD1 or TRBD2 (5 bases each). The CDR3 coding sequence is TGTGCCAGCAGCTTAGGGGGGAACGAGCAGTACTTC. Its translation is CASSLGGNEQYF. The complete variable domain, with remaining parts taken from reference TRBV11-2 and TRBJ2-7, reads EAGVAQSPRYKIIEKRQSVAFWCNPISGHATLYWYQQILGQGPKLLIQFQNNGVVDDSQLPKDRFSAERLKGVDSTLKIQPAKLEDSAVYLCASSLGGNEQYFGPGTRLTVT.